These 26 T cell receptor beta chains originate from one sample sequenced in a study of blood T cells in healthy people across ages (dated by TCRdb to between 2015 and 2017). Libraries were prepared through 5' RACE. The sequencing machine was an Illumina HiSeq 2500. A second PCR of about 6 to 11 cycles was run with a J-beta primer mix and a sample-barcoded 5' primer. The public reads were reanalyzed by TCRdb: fastp trimming at Q25, MiXCR alignment, in-frame beta chains only. Rows matching on CDR3 protein sequence are summarized as one entry with the most common DNA and genes. This sample comprises roughly 800,000 distinct CDR3 sequences, 25% of them detected only once. The top ten hold 3.7% of the sample. These data were also filed under a second study, of T cells of mothers and their children.

Sequencing was performed on blood. Receptor source: a boy aged 5 to 17 in good health.

There are a few counts of this clonotype. The rearrangement joins TRBV4-3 to TRBJ2-5, with TRBD2 as a possible D gene (6 bases). The assigned J gene may be wrong: the sequence end matches TRBJ2-7 better. The CDR3 extends over 15 amino acids. The germline V gene has CDR1 LGHNA and CDR2 YSLEER. CDR3 protein: CASSQDWRVVNEQYF. CDR3 nucleotide sequence: TGCGCCAGCAGCCAAGATTGGAGGGTGGTTAACGAGCAGTACTTC.

This rearrangement joins TRBV6-5 to TRBJ1-5; D unresolved. This CDR3 spans 15 amino acids. CDR1 and CDR2 from the germline V gene are MNHEY and SVGAGI. Trimming took 0 bases from V and 4 from J, leaving 10 bases between them. The CDR3: CASSYSWETNQPQHF. CDR3 bases: TGTGCCAGCAGTTACTCCTGGGAGACAAATCAGCCCCAGCATTTT.

This clonotype has only one observation. The rearrangement links TRBV9 to TRBJ2-7; 9 nucleotides line up with TRBD2. Germline V lookup: CDR1 SGDLS, CDR2 YYNGEE. V gave up 0 bases and J gave up 2 bases; unmatched junction bases: 9. The CDR3 is 17 amino acids. CDR3 residues: CASSVDVGTSSTYEQYF. As DNA, the CDR3 is TGTGCCAGCAGCGTAGACGTGGGGACTAGCAGTACCTACGAGCAGTACTTC.

This clonotype was picked up one time. It may be a read error: a sequence one base away is much more abundant. V and J are TRBV7-2 and TRBJ2-5; perhaps TRBD1 as D (6 bases). The length of the CDR3 is 14 residues. Germline V CDR1 and CDR2: SGHTA, FQGNSA. The CDR3 loop reads CAGSLGRGYETQYF. The DNA for the CDR3 is TGTGCCGGCAGCTTGGGCAGGGGATATGAGACCCAGTACTTC.

V is TRBV9 and J is TRBJ2-1, with unresolved D. The CDR3 sequence is 15 residues long. Germline V CDR1 and CDR2: SGDLS, YYNGEE. With 0 bases removed from V and 10 bases from J, the gap between germline ends came to 17 bases. The CDR3: CASSVDLGVVGEQFF. CDR3 sequence (DNA): TGTGCCAGCAGCGTAGACCTCGGTGTGGTGGGGGAGCAGTTCTTC.

This clonotype was recorded a few times. The chain couples TRBV20-1 to TRBJ2-7, with a possible D match to TRBD1 (6 bases). The CDR3 loop spans 13 amino acids. The ends were cut back, 6 bases at V and 0 bases at J, with 12 bases in the middle. Germline loops: CDR1 DFQATT, CDR2 SNEGSKA (reference sequence). The CDR3 DNA sequence: TGCAGTGCCAGGACAGAGAGCTCCTACGAGCAGTACTTC. Translating gives CSARTESSYEQYF.

This clonotype was counted a few times. The chain combines TRBV12-3 or TRBV12-4 with TRBJ1-2; unclear D gene. The CDR3 is made up of 14 amino acids. V was pared by 3 bases and J by 4 bases, with 12 bases between. CDR3 DNA sequence: TGTGCCAGCAGTTTTGGGCAGCCGCTCTATGGCTACACCTTC. Encoded protein: CASSFGQPLYGYTF.

The rearrangement links TRBV2 to TRBJ1-4; no reliable D call. The germline V and J ends were trimmed by 6 bases and 0 bases, with 11 bases remaining between them. This CDR3 is 15 amino acids long. The germline gives CDR1 SNHLY, CDR2 FYNNEI. Here the CDR3 DNA reads TGTGCCAGCAGGGAGAGGACGGCAACTAATGAAAAACTGTTTTTT. As protein: CASRERTATNEKLFF.

V is TRBV19 and J is TRBJ2-7, with a tentative D call TRBD1 (6 bases). Trimming took off 6 bases at V and 0 bases at J, with 15 bases between the two ends. The CDR3 totals 15 residues. CDR1 is LNHDA, CDR2 SQIVND, per germline (reference sequence). The CDR3 region has the DNA TGTGCCAGTAGGGGAGAGACAGGACACTCCTACGAGCAGTACTTC. Translating gives CASRGETGHSYEQYF.

Remarks on this clonotype: One end of the junction does not line up with germline, which may come from a read error. The chain has TRBV5-6 and TRBJ2-7, with 9 bases that match TRBD1. The CDR3 consists of 14 residues. CDR1 and CDR2 (germline): SGHDT, YYEEEE. In nucleotides, the CDR3 is TGTGCCAGCAGCTTCCCGGGACAGGGCTACGGGCAGTACTTC. Its translation: CASSFPGQGYGQYF.

This clonotype was recorded a few times. The chain recombines TRBV7-9 with TRBJ2-7; 7 nucleotides align to TRBD2. Trimming cost V 0 bases and J 3 bases; bases outside gene matches: 2. The CDR3 covers 14 residues. Germline CDR1 SEHNR, CDR2 FQNEAQ (reference sequence). CDR3 coding DNA: TGTGCCAGCAGCTTAGCGGGACTAAACTACGAGCAGTACTTC. It translates to CASSLAGLNYEQYF.

CDR3 sequence (DNA): TGTGCCAGCAGTGAAGGAGCACCGCAGTATTTT. Amino acids: CASSEGAPQYF. The chain links TRBV2 to TRBJ2-3; unclear D gene. V gave up 1 base and J gave up 10 bases, with 6 bases separating them. The CDR3 has 11 residues. CDR1 is SNHLY and CDR2 is FYNNEI in the germline V gene.

The genes are TRBV7-9 and TRBJ2-6; D unresolved. Germline-derived CDR1 and CDR2 are SEHNR and FQNEAQ (reference sequence). The CDR3 covers 16 residues. V was cut by 5 bases and J by 0 bases, with 11 bases left in between. This CDR3 reads CASSPRSSSGANVLTF. The CDR3 DNA sequence: TGTGCCAGCAGCCCCCGATCGTCCTCTGGGGCCAACGTCCTGACTTTC.

This clonotype was observed a handful of times. The chain carries TRBV29-1 and TRBJ1-1; unclear D gene. The V gene lost 3 bases and the J gene lost 5 bases, with 7 bases spanning the gap. Germline lookup yields CDR1 SQVTM and CDR2 ANQGSEA. CDR3 length: 11 residues. The chain's CDR3 is CSVDRVTEAFF. DNA of the CDR3: TGCAGCGTTGATCGCGTTACTGAAGCTTTCTTT.

The chain employs TRBV15 and TRBJ1-2; 9 bases are a match to TRBD1. The CDR3 sequence is 15 residues long. The trim removed 3 bases at V and 3 bases at J, leaving 5 bases unmatched. Looked up from germline, CDR1 is LNHNV and CDR2 is YYDKDF (reference sequence). CDR3 loop: CATSSAGTGYYGYTF. The CDR3 region has the DNA TGTGCCACCAGCAGTGCCGGGACAGGGTACTATGGCTACACCTTC. The whole variable domain, filled in from reference TRBV15 and TRBJ1-2, reads DAMVIQNPRYQVTQFGKPVTLSCSQTLNHNVMYWYQQKSSQAPKLLFHYYDKDFNNEADTPDNFQSRRPNTSFCFLDIRSPGLGDTAMYLCATSSAGTGYYGYTFGSGTRLTVV.

The sample holds a few counts of this clonotype. The chain combines TRBV25-1 with TRBJ1-1, with D possibly TRBD1 on 6 matching bases. The V gene's germline CDR1 is MGHDK and CDR2 SYGVNS. V was cut by 2 bases and J by 1 base, with 14 bases left in between. This CDR3 is 16 amino acids long. The CDR3 reads CASSEEGGVANTEAFF. Here the CDR3 DNA reads TGTGCCAGCAGTGAAGAGGGGGGGGTGGCGAACACTGAAGCTTTCTTT.

The table lists this clonotype with a few counts. The chain combines TRBV5-1 with TRBJ2-3, with TRBD2 matching 9 bases. The CDR3 is made up of 17 amino acids. Trimming took 0 bases from V and 2 from J; bases not matched to a gene: 7. Germline V gene sequence: CDR1 SGHRS, CDR2 YFSETQ. The CDR3 bases are TGCGCCAGCAGCTTGGCCGACGCGGGAGGGTACACAGATACGCAGTATTTT. It translates to CASSLADAGGYTDTQYF.

This clonotype came up a few times. The chain recombines TRBV28 with TRBJ1-4; D may be TRBD1 (6 bases). The CDR3 has 12 amino acids. Germline V lookup: CDR1 MDHEN, CDR2 SYDVKM. V gave up 3 bases and J gave up 10 bases, with 9 bases separating them. In DNA form, the CDR3 reads TGTGCCAGCAGTTTGGGGACATCAAAACTGTTTTTT. Its protein is CASSLGTSKLFF.

A note on this clonotype: A junction end diverges from the germline sequence, so it may reflect a read error. V usage is TRBV7-2 and J usage is TRBJ1-2; D might be TRBD1 (5 bases). CDR3 length: 15 amino acids. Germline values: CDR1 SGHTA, CDR2 FQGNSA. DNA of the CDR3: TGTGCCAGCAGGACGGCAAGGGGCCTCGGGCGAGGCTGCACCTTC. It is translated as CASRTARGLGRGCTF.

This clonotype was counted between two and nine times. The chain is built from TRBV3-1 and TRBJ2-2; 7 bases fit TRBD1. V dropped 4 bases and J dropped 4; count of bases not matched to a gene: 6. CDR1 is LGHDT, CDR2 YNNKEL, per germline (reference sequence). The CDR3 is 15 residues long. The CDR3 sequence is CASSLDYRGTGELFF. The CDR3 DNA reads as TGTGCCAGCAGCCTTGACTACAGGGGCACCGGGGAGCTGTTTTTT.

This clonotype showed up just a few times. The genes are TRBV3-1 and TRBJ1-6, with no clear D. The ends were cut back, 6 bases at V and 8 bases at J, with 14 bases in the middle. The CDR3 is made up of 14 amino acids. Germline CDR1 reads LGHDT; CDR2 reads YNNKEL (reference sequence). The CDR3 here is CASSRTPADSPLHF. CDR3 bases: TGTGCCAGCAGTCGAACACCGGCGGATTCACCCCTCCACTTT.

Only a few counts were recorded for this clonotype. The chain combines TRBV11-2 with TRBJ1-2; 7 nucleotides match TRBD1. CDR1 is SGHAT, CDR2 FQNNGV, per germline. J gave up 5 bases and V 5 bases, and 5 bases lay outside the gene matches. The CDR3 contains 13 residues. CDR3 amino acids: CASSDRESYGYTF. Written as DNA, the CDR3 is TGTGCCAGCAGCGACAGGGAATCTTATGGCTACACCTTC.

This clonotype was counted many times. The chain employs TRBV4-3 and TRBJ1-1, with a tentative D call TRBD1 (6 bases). The CDR3 is made up of 16 amino acids. The germline gives CDR1 LGHNA, CDR2 YSLEER. V was shortened by 0 bases and J by 1 base, with 12 bases between the two germline ends. CDR3 region: CASSQDRTAWNTEAFF. CDR3 nucleotide sequence: TGCGCCAGCAGCCAAGATAGGACAGCATGGAACACTGAAGCTTTCTTT.

As to this clonotype: The junction shows a germline mismatch at one end, possibly a read error. The chain uses TRBV10-3 and TRBJ1-4, with a tentative D call TRBD1 (6 bases). The germline gives CDR1 ENHRY, CDR2 SYGVKD. The CDR3 sequence is 14 residues long. In nucleotides, the CDR3 is TGTGCCGTCAGGCAGGGGAGCGCTAATGAAAAACTGTTTTTT. This translates into CAVRQGSANEKLFF.

This clonotype has a handful of counts. V gene TRBV7-2 combines with J gene TRBJ2-7; a weak D match, TRBD1 (5 bases). The CDR3 spans 14 residues. Germline CDR1 and CDR2: SGHTA and FQGNSA. Trimming pared 3 bases from V and 0 bases from J, leaving 9 bases between. As DNA, the CDR3 is TGTGCCAGCAGCTTCGGACACAGCTCCTACGAGCAGTACTTC. Its translation: CASSFGHSSYEQYF.

CDR3 loop: CASSLTSPFQETQYF. The DNA of the CDR3 is TGCGCCAGCAGCTTGACTAGTCCGTTCCAAGAGACCCAGTACTTC. The chain is built from TRBV5-1 and TRBJ2-5, with D possibly being TRBD2 (5 bases). The CDR3 length is 15 residues. Germline V gene sequence: CDR1 SGHRS, CDR2 YFSETQ. Trimming removed 1 base from V and 1 base from J, with 11 bases in between.